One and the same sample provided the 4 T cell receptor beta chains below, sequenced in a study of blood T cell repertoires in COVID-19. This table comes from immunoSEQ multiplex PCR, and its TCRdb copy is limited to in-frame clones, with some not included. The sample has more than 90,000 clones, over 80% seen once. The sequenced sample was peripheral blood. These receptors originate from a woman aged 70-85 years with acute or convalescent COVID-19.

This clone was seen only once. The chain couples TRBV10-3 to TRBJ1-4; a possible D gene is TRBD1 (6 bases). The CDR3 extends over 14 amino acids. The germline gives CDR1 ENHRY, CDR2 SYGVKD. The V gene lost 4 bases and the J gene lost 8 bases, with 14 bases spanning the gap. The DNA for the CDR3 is TGTGCCATCAGTGCGGGGGGCTGGGGGGAAAAACTGTTTTTT. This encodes CAISAGGWGEKLFF.

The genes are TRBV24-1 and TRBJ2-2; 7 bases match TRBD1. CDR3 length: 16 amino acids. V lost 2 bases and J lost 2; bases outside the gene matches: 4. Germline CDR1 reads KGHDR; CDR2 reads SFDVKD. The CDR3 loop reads CATSDWTGVNTGELFF. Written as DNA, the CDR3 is TGTGCCACCAGTGATTGGACAGGAGTCAACACCGGGGAGCTGTTTTTT.

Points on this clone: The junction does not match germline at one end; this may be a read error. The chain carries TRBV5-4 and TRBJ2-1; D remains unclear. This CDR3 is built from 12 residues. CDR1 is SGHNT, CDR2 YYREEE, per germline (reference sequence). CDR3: CASSFHYHEQFF. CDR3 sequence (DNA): TGTGCCAGCAGCTTTCACTACCATGAGCAGTTCTTC.

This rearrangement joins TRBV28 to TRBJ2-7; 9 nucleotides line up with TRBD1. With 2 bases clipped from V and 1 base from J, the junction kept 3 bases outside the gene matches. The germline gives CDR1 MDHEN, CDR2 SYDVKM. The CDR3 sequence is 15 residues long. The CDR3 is CASSLAGTGSYEQYF. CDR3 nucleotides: TGTGCCAGCAGTTTAGCCGGGACAGGGTCCTACGAGCAGTACTTC.